A single sample gave rise to the 11 T cell receptor beta chains below, sequenced in a study of OX40 agonist ivuxolimab in advanced cancers. Generated by immunoSEQ multiplex PCR, the TCRdb table keeps only in-frame clones and is missing some. Here the sample spans about 10,000 clones, approximately 79% being singletons. The source material was CD4+ or CD8+ T cells sorted from blood, sampled in a trial of the OX40 agonist ivuxolimab. The source of these receptors is an adult with an advanced solid tumor such as melanoma, head and neck, liver or kidney cancer.

The chain uses TRBV6-5 and TRBJ2-7, with D unclear. This CDR3 spans 11 amino acids. CDR1 is MNHEY and CDR2 is SVGAGI in the germline V gene. V was cut by 4 bases and J by 6 bases, with 7 bases left in between. In DNA, the CDR3 is TGTGCCAGCAGTTCCCCAGGCGAGCAGTACTTC. The encoded protein is CASSSPGEQYF.

The chain carries TRBV28 and TRBJ2-2; TRBD1 or TRBD2 may be the D gene (5 bases each). V was trimmed by 6 bases and J by 2 bases, leaving 13 bases between them. This CDR3 comprises 15 residues. CDR1 MDHEN and CDR2 SYDVKM come from the germline V gene. Here the CDR3 DNA reads TGTGCCAGCAGCAAAGGGGACGGTAACACCGGGGAGCTGTTTTTT. Its protein is CASSKGDGNTGELFF.

V and J are TRBV7-4 and TRBJ2-7; D tentatively fits TRBD1 or TRBD2 (5 bases each). The V and J ends lost 9 bases and 6 bases respectively, with 18 bases between them. The V gene's germline CDR1 is SGHVT and CDR2 SQSDAQ. There are 13 residues in the CDR3. CDR3 loop: CARNNDWGCEQYF. The CDR3 DNA is TGTGCCAGGAACAACGATTGGGGGTGCGAGCAGTACTTC.

The genes are TRBV4-1 and TRBJ2-7; 7 nucleotides match TRBD2. The germline CDR1 and CDR2 sequences are MGHRA and YSYEKL. The CDR3 loop spans 14 amino acids. With 0 bases clipped from V and 7 bases from J, the junction kept 6 bases outside the gene matches. The CDR3 DNA sequence: TGCGCCAGCAGCCAAGATCCCGGGGGAGGGGAGCAGTACTTC. This codes for CASSQDPGGGEQYF.

The rearrangement uses TRBV6-5 and TRBJ2-1; 7 bases map to TRBD1. V was pared by 4 bases and J by 5 bases, with 5 bases of the junction left unmatched. This CDR3 contains 14 residues. The germline gives CDR1 MNHEY, CDR2 SVGAGI. CDR3 sequence: CASSFRDSNNEQFF. The CDR3 region has the DNA TGTGCCAGCAGTTTCCGGGACAGCAACAATGAGCAGTTCTTC.

This clone is termed medium-sized (0.01 to 0.1%). The rearrangement joins TRBV9 to TRBJ2-1; 8 bases fit TRBD1. This CDR3 comprises 15 residues. V shed 0 bases and J 7 bases; nucleotides not matched to a gene: 6. CDR1 is SGDLS, CDR2 YYNGEE, per germline. CDR3 residues: CASSVGAGGGNEQFF. As DNA, the CDR3 is TGTGCCAGCAGCGTAGGGGCAGGGGGCGGGAATGAGCAGTTCTTC.

Remarks on this clone: A much larger clone lies one base from this, so it may be a read error. The chain couples TRBV9 to TRBJ2-1, with unresolved D. Germline V CDR1 and CDR2: SGDLS, YYNGEE. The CDR3 is 14 amino acids. CDR3 nucleotides: TGTGCCAACAGCGTAGTAGCAGACGGCAATGAGCAGTTCTTC. Amino acids: CANSVVADGNEQFF.

In the case of this clone: One junction end does not reproduce the germline sequence, and a read error may be involved. The chain carries TRBV10-1 and TRBJ2-7, with D hard to call. CDR3 length equals 10 residues. Germline values: CDR1 WNHNN, CDR2 SYGVQD (reference sequence). The CDR3, as DNA: TGTGCCAGTCGCATCTACGAGCAGTACTTC. Translating gives CASRIYEQYF.

The chain recombines TRBV10-2 with TRBJ2-1; D perhaps matches TRBD1 (6 bases). The CDR3 runs 13 residues. Trimming removed 5 bases at V and 6 bases at J, with 11 bases between. In germline, CDR1 is WSHSY, CDR2 SAAADI. CDR3 amino acids: CASSSPRGNEQFF. In DNA, the CDR3 is TGCGCCAGCAGTAGCCCCAGGGGCAATGAGCAGTTCTTC.

J is TRBJ2-3 and V is TRBV18; D is perhaps TRBD2 (6 bases). With 5 bases removed from V and 4 bases from J, the gap between germline ends came to 16 bases. The CDR3 extends over 15 amino acids. Germline V gene lookup returns CDR1 KGHSH and CDR2 LQKENI. The CDR3 reads CASSTMEGSPDTQYF. Written as DNA, the CDR3 is TGTGCCAGCTCAACAATGGAGGGGTCTCCAGATACGCAGTATTTT.

The chain recombines TRBV4-3 with TRBJ2-3; 10 bases line up with TRBD2. Trimming removed 3 bases from V and 1 base from J; junction bases left unmatched: 1. The CDR3 totals 15 residues. The germline CDR1 and CDR2 sequences are LGHNA and YSLEER. The CDR3 protein is CASSHTSGGTDTQYF. CDR3 sequence (DNA): TGCGCCAGCAGCCATACTAGCGGGGGCACAGATACGCAGTATTTT.